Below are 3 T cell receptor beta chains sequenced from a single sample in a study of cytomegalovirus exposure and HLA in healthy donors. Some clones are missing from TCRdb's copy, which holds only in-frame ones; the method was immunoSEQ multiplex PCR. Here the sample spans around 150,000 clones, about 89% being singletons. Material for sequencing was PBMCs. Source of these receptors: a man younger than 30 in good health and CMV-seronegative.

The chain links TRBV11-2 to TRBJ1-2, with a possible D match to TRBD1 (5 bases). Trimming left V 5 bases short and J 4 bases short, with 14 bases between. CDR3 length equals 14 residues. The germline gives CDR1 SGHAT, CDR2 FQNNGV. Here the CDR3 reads CASSTLTASYGYTF. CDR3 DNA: TGTGCCAGCAGCACCCTGACAGCTAGCTATGGCTACACCTTC.

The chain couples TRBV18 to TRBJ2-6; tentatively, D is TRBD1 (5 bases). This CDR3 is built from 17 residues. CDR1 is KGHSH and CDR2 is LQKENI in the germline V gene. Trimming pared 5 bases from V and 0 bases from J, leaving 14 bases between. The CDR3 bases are TGTGCCAGCTCAGTGACAGCCTCCTTCTCTGGGGCCAACGTCCTGACTTTC. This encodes CASSVTASFSGANVLTF.

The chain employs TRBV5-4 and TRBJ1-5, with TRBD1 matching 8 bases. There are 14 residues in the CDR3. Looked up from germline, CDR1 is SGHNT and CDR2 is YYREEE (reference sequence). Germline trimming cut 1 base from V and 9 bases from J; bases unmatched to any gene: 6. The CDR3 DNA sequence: TGTGCCAGCAGCTTGTGGGGACAGGACGGGCCCCAGCATTTT. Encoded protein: CASSLWGQDGPQHF.